This TCR beta chain was sequenced during a study of Graves' ophthalmopathy and Graves' hyperthyroidism. Overall study findings and caveats: Ophthalmopathy versus stable hyperthyroidism: 13-signature model gave 85% to 90% sensitivity, 81.08% specificity.

Amplification targeted the TCR beta CDR3 regions, with RNA transcripts as the source material. First-round RT-PCR used HTBI primers; second-round multiplex PCR followed. TCRdb used MiXCR to reprocess the multiplex PCR reads, holding one entry per CDR3 protein. Altogether hundreds of thousands of distinct CDR3 sequences are present, 45% being singletons, with the ten largest covering less than 60%. For this clonotype: The antigen is unknown.

This CDR3 is 16 amino acids long. Germline CDR1 reads LNHNV; CDR2 reads YYDKDF (reference sequence). After removal of 4 bases from V and 7 bases from J, the junction contained 14 bases not matched to a gene. Source material: peripheral blood. This clonotype was sampled from an adult man with Graves' ophthalmopathy. V is TRBV15 and J is TRBJ2-7; 9 positions agree with TRBD1. The CDR3 region has the DNA TGTGCCACCAGCAAAGAACACAGGGGGCGGTTTTTGGAGCAGTACTTC. Amino acids: CATSKEHRGRFLEQYF.